This TCR beta chain was sequenced for a study of regulatory T cells in long-lasting Graves disease. With iRepertoire HTBI primers and Arm-PCR of CDR3 regions, TCR beta libraries were built. In TCRdb, the multiplex PCR reads were re-called with MiXCR into one record per CDR3 protein. The sample shows over 450,000 distinct CDR3 sequences, approximately 12% of them seen only once. The CDR3 sequence is 13 residues long. Trimming took 3 bases from V and 5 from J, leaving 8 bases between them. Germline V gene lookup returns CDR1 SNHLY and CDR2 FYNNEI. This clonotype has a count of ten or more. Its antigen remains unidentified. The time point was: newly diagnosed GD, antithyroid drugs for less than 3 months. The TCR library was made from RNA that had been extracted from PBMCs in TRIzol. General study points: Sharing of public clonotypes was greater in persistent patients (2,741) than in new patients (more than 900).

The same sample was also studied in work on T cells in Graves' hyperthyroidism and ophthalmopathy. This second study notes: The diagnostic basis comprised clinical symptoms, serum thyroxine and TRAb, thyroid ultrasound and orbital computed tomography. HTBI primers were employed in a first-round RT-PCR of the TCR CDR3. Among clonotypes expanded in thyroid above 0.001, most were also found in blood.

Specimen: peripheral blood mononuclear cells (PBMCs), collected at new diagnosis, from a patient treated with antithyroid drugs. The receptor comes from a woman in her twenties or thirties with Graves disease. The chain has TRBV2 and TRBJ2-1, with D unclear. The CDR3 bases are TGTGCCAGCAGTGACGATGGACACAATGAGCAGTTCTTC. This translates into CASSDDGHNEQFF.